These 13 T cell receptor beta chains came from one sample sequenced in a study of glioma-infiltrating T cells. The iRepertoire nested amplicon-rescue multiplex PCR amplified TCR alpha and beta CDR3s from RNA. TCRdb used MiXCR to reprocess the multiplex PCR reads, holding one entry per CDR3 protein. Counted here are roughly 100,000 distinct CDR3 sequences, approximately 28% occurring once; the ten biggest clones make up approximately 43%. The sample comprised glioma tissue, nonneoplastic brain tissue, or PBMCs (not recorded which). The receptors derive from a human donor with low-grade glioma or glioblastoma, undergoing nonglioma brain surgery, or in good health (not recorded which).

Ten or more counts support this clonotype. The chain combines TRBV28 with TRBJ1-1, with 10 bases lining up with TRBD1. The V segment lost 4 bases and the J segment 0 bases; nucleotides outside the gene matches: 8. In germline, CDR1 is MDHEN, CDR2 SYDVKM. This CDR3 comprises 17 residues. The CDR3 DNA is TGTGCCAGCAGTTCATTCGGACAGGGGGGTTTGAACACTGAAGCTTTCTTT. Translated, it gives CASSSFGQGGLNTEAFF.

As for this clonotype: This is likely a read error, given that the CDR3 carries no conserved phenylalanine or tryptophan at its end. V and J are TRBV7-2 and TRBJ2-5; D gene ambiguous. The CDR3 totals 12 residues. The germline V gene has CDR1 SGHTA and CDR2 FQGNSA. Trimming shortened V by 2 bases and J by 3 bases, and 4 bases separated the two germline ends. CDR3 DNA sequence: TGTGCCAGCAGCTTACCAAAAGAGACCCAGTACCTC. It translates to CASSLPKETQYL.

This clonotype was observed many times. The rearrangement joins TRBV24-1 to TRBJ1-5; D uncertain. This CDR3 has 13 amino acids. Germline assignment: CDR1 KGHDR and CDR2 SFDVKD. V dropped 3 bases and J dropped 7 bases, with 9 bases sitting between them. In DNA, the CDR3 is TGTGCCACCAGTGATCGGTCCGACCAGCCCCAGCATTTT. It is translated as CATSDRSDQPQHF.

This clonotype was detected only a few times. The chain carries TRBV7-2 and TRBJ2-1, with 12 positions matching TRBD2. Germline values: CDR1 SGHTA, CDR2 FQGNSA. Unmatched junction bases numbered 11, after V lost 1 base and J lost 16 bases. CDR3 length: 15 amino acids. CDR3 DNA: TGTGCCAGCAGCTTAGGGTCTAGCGGGGGGGCCCCACGATTCTTC. This sequence encodes CASSLGSSGGAPRFF.

In this sample, this clonotype turned up many times. The rearrangement links TRBV2 to TRBJ1-3; the match to TRBD1 covers 8 bases. The CDR3 is 16 residues long. V dropped 3 bases and J dropped 7; count of bases not matched to a gene: 11. Germline CDR1 is SNHLY and CDR2 is FYNNEI. The CDR3 is CASSDRGPEEANTIYF. The DNA for the CDR3 is TGTGCCAGCAGTGACAGGGGGCCGGAAGAGGCGAACACCATATATTTT. Full variable domain (missing parts from reference TRBV2 and TRBJ1-3): EPEVTQTPSHQVTQMGQEVILRCVPISNHLYFYWYRQILGQKVEFLVSFYNNEISEKSEIFDDQFSVERPDGSNFTLKIRSTKLEDSAMYFCASSDRGPEEANTIYFGEGSWLTVV.

Comment on this clonotype: A much larger clonotype is one base distant, so this may be a read error. The chain carries TRBV6-1 and TRBJ2-5; no definite D call. This CDR3 spans 11 amino acids. V lost 7 bases, J lost 5 bases, and 8 bases lay in between. CDR1 is MNHNS and CDR2 is SASEGT in the germline V gene. Written as DNA, the CDR3 is TGTGCCAGCACGCTCGGTGAGACCCAGTACTTC. Its protein is CASTLGETQYF.

The gene calls are TRBV29-1 and TRBJ2-3; a weak D match, TRBD1 (6 bases). Germline V gives CDR1 SQVTM, CDR2 ANQGSEA. There are 13 residues in the CDR3. V lost 7 bases to trimming and J lost 0 bases, with 11 bases between them. CDR3 sequence reads: CSGGTSSTDTQYF. In DNA form, the CDR3 reads TGCAGCGGAGGGACATCGAGCACAGATACGCAGTATTTT.

This clonotype was observed many times. The junction departs from the called germline gene at one end, perhaps through a read error. The chain employs TRBV20-1 and TRBJ1-4; D call uncertain. The CDR3 totals 13 residues. Germline CDR1 reads DFQATT; CDR2 reads SNEGSKA (reference sequence). The CDR3 is CSASLGAPPRLSF. The DNA of the CDR3 is TGCAGTGCTAGTTTGGGCGCACCCCCGCGACTATCTTTT.

Of note for this clonotype: A much larger clone lies one base from this, so it may be a read error. The rearrangement joins TRBV6-5 to TRBJ2-3; D gene ambiguous. The CDR3 is made up of 10 amino acids. The germline CDR1 and CDR2 sequences are MNHEY and SVGAGI. CDR3 sequence (DNA): TGTGCCAGCAGAGCAGATAAGCAGTATTTT. This gives the protein CASRADKQYF.

For this clonotype: A much larger clone differs by one base, so this may be a read error. The chain combines TRBV18 with TRBJ2-1, with 7 bases that match TRBD1. CDR3 length: 16 amino acids. Trimming removed 2 bases from V and 7 bases from J; junction bases left unmatched: 11. Looked up from germline, CDR1 is KGHSH and CDR2 is LQKENI. The CDR3 sequence: CASSPARDSILNEQFF. In nucleotides, the CDR3 is TGTGCCAGCTCACCAGCACGGGACAGTATACTGAATGAGCAGTTCTTC.

This clonotype was seen only a few times. The chain recombines TRBV19 with TRBJ1-5; D is unclear. The length of the CDR3 is 17 residues. Trimming took off 7 bases at V and 3 bases at J, with 22 bases between the two ends. CDR1 and CDR2 (germline): LNHDA, SQIVND (reference sequence). The CDR3, as DNA: TGTGCCAGTAACTCCATAAGGAGCGGGGTTTACAATCAGCCCCAGCATTTT. Amino acids: CASNSIRSGVYNQPQHF.

The V and J genes are TRBV3-1 and TRBJ2-3; D ambiguous. The CDR3 sequence is 15 residues long. From germline, CDR1 is LGHDT and CDR2 YNNKEL (reference sequence). V gave up 4 bases and J gave up 6 bases, with 17 bases separating them. Written as DNA, the CDR3 is TGTGCCAGCAGCCGGGCCCAATTGACGGGTGATACGCAGTATTTT. It encodes CASSRAQLTGDTQYF.

On this clonotype itself: A read error may be the cause here, since a much bigger clone is one base away. The chain is built from TRBV7-2 and TRBJ1-3; D gene unclear. This CDR3 spans 12 amino acids. V was pared by 2 bases and J by 3 bases, with 2 bases between. Germline CDR1 is SGHTA and CDR2 is FQGNSA. In nucleotides, the CDR3 is TGTGCCAGCAGCTTATGTGGAAACACCATATATTTT. Protein sequence: CASSLCGNTIYF.